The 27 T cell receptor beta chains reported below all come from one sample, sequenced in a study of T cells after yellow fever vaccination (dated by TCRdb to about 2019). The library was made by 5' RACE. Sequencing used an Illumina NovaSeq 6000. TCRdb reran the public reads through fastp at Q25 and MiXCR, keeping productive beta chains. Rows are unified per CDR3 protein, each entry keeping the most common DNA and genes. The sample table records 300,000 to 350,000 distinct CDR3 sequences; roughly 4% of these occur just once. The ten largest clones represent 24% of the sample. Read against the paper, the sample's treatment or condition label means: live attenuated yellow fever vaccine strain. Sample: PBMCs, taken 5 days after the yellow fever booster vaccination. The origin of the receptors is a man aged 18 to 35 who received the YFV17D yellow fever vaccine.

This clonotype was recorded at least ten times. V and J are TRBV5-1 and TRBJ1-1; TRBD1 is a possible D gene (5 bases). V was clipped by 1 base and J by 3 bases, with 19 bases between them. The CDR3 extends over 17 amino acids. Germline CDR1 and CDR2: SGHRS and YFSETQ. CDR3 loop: CASSLRGGGYSDTEAFF. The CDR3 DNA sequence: TGCGCCAGCAGCTTGAGGGGAGGTGGGTACAGCGACACTGAAGCTTTCTTT. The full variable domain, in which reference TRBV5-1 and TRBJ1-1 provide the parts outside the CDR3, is KAGVTQTPRYLIKTRGQQVTLSCSPISGHRSVSWYQQTPGQGLQFLFEYFSETQRNKGNFPGRFSGRQFSNSRSEMNVSTLELGDSALYLCASSLRGGGYSDTEAFFGQGTRLTVV.

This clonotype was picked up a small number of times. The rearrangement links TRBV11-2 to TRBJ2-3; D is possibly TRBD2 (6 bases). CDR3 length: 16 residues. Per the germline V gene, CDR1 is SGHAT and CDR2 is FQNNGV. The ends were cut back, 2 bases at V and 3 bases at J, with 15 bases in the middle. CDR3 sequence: CASSLRSRLETDTQYF. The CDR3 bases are TGTGCCAGCAGCTTACGATCCAGACTAGAGACAGATACGCAGTATTTT. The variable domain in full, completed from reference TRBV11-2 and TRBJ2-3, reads EAGVAQSPRYKIIEKRQSVAFWCNPISGHATLYWYQQILGQGPKLLIQFQNNGVVDDSQLPKDRFSAERLKGVDSTLKIQPAKLEDSAVYLCASSLRSRLETDTQYFGPGTRLTVL.

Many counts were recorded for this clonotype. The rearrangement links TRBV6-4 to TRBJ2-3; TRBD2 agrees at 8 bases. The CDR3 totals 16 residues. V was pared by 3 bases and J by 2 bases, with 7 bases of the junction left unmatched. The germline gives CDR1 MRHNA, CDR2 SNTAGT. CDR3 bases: TGTGCCAGCAGTGAGGCGGGGGGAAAACACACAGATACGCAGTATTTT. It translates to CASSEAGGKHTDTQYF.

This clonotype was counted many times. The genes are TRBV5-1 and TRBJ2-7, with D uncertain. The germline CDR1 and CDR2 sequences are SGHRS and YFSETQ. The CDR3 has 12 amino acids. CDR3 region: CASSLDGYEQYV. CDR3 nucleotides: TGTGCCAGCAGTTTGGACGGCTACGAGCAGTACGTC.

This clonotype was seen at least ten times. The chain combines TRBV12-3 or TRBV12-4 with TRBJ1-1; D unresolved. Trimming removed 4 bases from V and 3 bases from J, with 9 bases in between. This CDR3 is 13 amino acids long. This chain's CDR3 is CASSWLQDTEAFF. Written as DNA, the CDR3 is TGTGCCAGCAGTTGGCTGCAGGACACTGAAGCTTTCTTT.

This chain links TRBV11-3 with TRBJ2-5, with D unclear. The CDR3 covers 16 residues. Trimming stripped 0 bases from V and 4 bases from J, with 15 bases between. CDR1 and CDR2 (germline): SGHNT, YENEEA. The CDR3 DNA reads TGTGCCAGCAGCTTAGATATGAGAACTAAGGCAGAGACCCAGTACTTC. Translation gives CASSLDMRTKAETQYF.

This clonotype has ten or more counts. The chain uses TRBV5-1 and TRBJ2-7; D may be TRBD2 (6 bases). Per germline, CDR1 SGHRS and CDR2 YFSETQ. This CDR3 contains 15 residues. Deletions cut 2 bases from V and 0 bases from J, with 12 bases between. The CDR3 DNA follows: TGCGCCAGCAGCTTTGTGGCGGGGAGCTCCTACGAGCAGTACTTC. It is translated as CASSFVAGSSYEQYF. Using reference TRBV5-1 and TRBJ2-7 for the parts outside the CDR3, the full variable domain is KAGVTQTPRYLIKTRGQQVTLSCSPISGHRSVSWYQQTPGQGLQFLFEYFSETQRNKGNFPGRFSGRQFSNSRSEMNVSTLELGDSALYLCASSFVAGSSYEQYFGPGTRLTVT.

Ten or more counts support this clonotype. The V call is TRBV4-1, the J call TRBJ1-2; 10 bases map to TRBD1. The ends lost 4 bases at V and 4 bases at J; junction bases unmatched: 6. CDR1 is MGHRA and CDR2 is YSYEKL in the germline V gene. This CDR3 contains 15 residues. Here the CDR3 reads CASSPTGQGGYGYTF. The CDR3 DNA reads TGCGCCAGCAGCCCGACCGGACAGGGGGGCTATGGCTACACCTTC.

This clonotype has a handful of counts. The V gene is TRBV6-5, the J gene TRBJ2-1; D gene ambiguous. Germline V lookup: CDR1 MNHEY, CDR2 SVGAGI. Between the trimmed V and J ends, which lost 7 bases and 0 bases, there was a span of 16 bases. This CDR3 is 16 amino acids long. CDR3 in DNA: TGTGCCAGCACCCAATTACACGTTCCCTCCTACAATGAGCAGTTCTTC. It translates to CASTQLHVPSYNEQFF.

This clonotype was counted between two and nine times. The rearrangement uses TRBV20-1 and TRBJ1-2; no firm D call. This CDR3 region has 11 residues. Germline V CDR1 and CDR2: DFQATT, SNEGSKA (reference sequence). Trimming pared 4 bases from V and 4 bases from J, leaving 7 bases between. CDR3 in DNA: TGCAGTGCTATGGATCCCTATGGCTACACCTTC. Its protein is CSAMDPYGYTF.

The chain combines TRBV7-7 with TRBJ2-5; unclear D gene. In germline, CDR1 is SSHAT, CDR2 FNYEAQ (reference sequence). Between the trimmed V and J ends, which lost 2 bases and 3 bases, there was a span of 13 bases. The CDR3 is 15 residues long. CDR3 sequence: CASSLSPGREETQYF. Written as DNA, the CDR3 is TGTGCCAGCAGCTTATCACCAGGTCGAGAAGAGACCCAGTACTTC.

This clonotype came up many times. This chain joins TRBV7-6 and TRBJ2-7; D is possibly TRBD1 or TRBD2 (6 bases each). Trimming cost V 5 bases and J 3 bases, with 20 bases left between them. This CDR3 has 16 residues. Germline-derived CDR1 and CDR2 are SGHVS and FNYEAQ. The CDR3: CASSPMGGQGFYEQYV. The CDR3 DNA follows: TGTGCCAGCAGCCCCATGGGGGGCCAGGGATTCTACGAGCAGTACGTC.

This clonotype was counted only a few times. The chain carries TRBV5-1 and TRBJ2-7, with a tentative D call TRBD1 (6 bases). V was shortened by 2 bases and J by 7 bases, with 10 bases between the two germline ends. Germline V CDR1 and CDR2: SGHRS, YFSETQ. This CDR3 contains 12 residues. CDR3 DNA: TGCGCCAGCAGCTTTACAGGGCTTGAGCAGTACTTC. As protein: CASSFTGLEQYF. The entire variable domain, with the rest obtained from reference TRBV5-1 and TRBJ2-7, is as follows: KAGVTQTPRYLIKTRGQQVTLSCSPISGHRSVSWYQQTPGQGLQFLFEYFSETQRNKGNFPGRFSGRQFSNSRSEMNVSTLELGDSALYLCASSFTGLEQYFGPGTRLTVT.

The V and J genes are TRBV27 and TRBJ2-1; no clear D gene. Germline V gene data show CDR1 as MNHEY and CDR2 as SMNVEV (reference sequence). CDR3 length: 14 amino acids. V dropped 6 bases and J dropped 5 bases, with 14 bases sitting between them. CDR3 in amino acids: CASSKYGNHNEQFF. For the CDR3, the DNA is TGTGCCAGCAGCAAGTACGGTAACCACAATGAGCAGTTCTTC.

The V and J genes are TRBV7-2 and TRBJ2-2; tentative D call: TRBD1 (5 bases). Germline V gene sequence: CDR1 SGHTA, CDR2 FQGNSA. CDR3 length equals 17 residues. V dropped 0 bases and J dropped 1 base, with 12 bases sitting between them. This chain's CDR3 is CASSLAGHPLNTGELFF. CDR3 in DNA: TGTGCCAGCAGCTTAGCCGGACACCCCTTGAACACCGGGGAGCTGTTTTTT.

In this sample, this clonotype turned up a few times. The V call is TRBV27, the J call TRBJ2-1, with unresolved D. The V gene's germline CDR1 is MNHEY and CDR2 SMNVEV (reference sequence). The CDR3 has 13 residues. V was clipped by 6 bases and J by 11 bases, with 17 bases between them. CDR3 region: CASSPLYMGQQFF. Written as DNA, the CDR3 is TGTGCCAGCAGCCCTCTTTATATGGGTCAGCAGTTCTTC.

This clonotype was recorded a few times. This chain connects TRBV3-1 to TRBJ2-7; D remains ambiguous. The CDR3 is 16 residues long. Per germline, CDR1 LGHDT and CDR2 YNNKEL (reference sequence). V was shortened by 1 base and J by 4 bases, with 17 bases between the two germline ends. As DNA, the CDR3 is TGTGCCAGCAGCCAAGGGGTAAGAGTCGATTCGTACGAGCAGTACTTC. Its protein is CASSQGVRVDSYEQYF.

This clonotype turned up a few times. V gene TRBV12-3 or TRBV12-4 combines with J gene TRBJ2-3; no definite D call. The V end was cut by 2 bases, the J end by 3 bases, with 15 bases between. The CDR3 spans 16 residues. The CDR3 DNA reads TGTGCCAGCAGTTTAAGGCTCACCCCTGGGACAGATACGCAGTATTTT. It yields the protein CASSLRLTPGTDTQYF.

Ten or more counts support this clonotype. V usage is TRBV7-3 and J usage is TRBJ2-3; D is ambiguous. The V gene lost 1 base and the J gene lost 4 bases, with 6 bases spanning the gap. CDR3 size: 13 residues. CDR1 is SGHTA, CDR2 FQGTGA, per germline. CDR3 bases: TGTGCCAGCAGCTTAAGGCAGTCAGATACGCAGTATTTT. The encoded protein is CASSLRQSDTQYF.

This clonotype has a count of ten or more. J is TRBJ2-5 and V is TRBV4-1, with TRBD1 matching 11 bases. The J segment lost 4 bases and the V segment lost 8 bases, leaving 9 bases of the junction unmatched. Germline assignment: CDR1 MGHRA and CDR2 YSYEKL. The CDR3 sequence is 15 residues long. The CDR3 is CASGRGQGVGETQYF. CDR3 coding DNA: TGCGCCAGCGGAAGGGGACAGGGGGTCGGAGAGACCCAGTACTTC.

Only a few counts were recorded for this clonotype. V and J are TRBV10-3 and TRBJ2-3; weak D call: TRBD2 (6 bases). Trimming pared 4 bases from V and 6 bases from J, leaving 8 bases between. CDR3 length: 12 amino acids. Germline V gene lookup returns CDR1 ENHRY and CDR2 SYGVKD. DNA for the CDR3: TGTGCCATCAGTGGGGGGGAGGATACGCAGTATTTT. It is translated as CAISGGEDTQYF.

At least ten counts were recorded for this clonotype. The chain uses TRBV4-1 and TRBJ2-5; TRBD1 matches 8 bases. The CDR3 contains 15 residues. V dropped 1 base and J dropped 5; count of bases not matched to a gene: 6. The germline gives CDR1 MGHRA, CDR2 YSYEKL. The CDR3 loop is CASSQVLDRDETQYF. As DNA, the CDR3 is TGCGCCAGCAGCCAAGTGTTGGACAGGGACGAGACCCAGTACTTC.

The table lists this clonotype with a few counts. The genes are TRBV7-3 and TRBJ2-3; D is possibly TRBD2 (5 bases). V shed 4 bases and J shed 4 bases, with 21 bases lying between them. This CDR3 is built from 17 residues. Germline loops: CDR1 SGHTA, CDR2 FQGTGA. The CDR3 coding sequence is TGTGCCAGCAGCTCGAGCCCCGGGGATGAGGTTCCAGATACGCAGTATTTT. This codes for CASSSSPGDEVPDTQYF.

The CDR3 bases are TGTGCCAGCTCCCCAGGGGGACCCAACACTGAAGCTTTCTTT. It yields the protein CASSPGGPNTEAFF. The chain has TRBV18 and TRBJ1-1; 7 bases are shared with TRBD1. This CDR3 contains 14 residues. Losses at the gene ends were 6 bases for V and 2 bases for J; bases not matched to a gene: 6. Germline V lookup: CDR1 KGHSH, CDR2 LQKENI. Combining the CDR3 with reference TRBV18 and TRBJ1-1 gives the whole variable domain NAGVMQNPRHLVRRRGQEARLRCSPMKGHSHVYWYRQLPEEGLKFMVYLQKENIIDESGMPKERFSAEFPKEGPSILRIQQVVRGDSAAYFCASSPGGPNTEAFFGQGTRLTVV.

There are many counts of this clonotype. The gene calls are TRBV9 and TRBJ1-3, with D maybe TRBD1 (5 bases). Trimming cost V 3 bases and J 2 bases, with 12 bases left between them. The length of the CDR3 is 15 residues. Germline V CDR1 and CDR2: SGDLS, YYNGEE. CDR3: CASSAARVTGNTIYF. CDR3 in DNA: TGTGCCAGCAGCGCAGCCAGGGTCACTGGAAACACCATATATTTT. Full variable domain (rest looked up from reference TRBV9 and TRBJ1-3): DSGVTQTPKHLITATGQRVTLRCSPRSGDLSVYWYQQSLDQGLQFLIQYYNGEERAKGNILERFSAQQFPDLHSELNLSSLELGDSALYFCASSAARVTGNTIYFGEGSWLTVV.

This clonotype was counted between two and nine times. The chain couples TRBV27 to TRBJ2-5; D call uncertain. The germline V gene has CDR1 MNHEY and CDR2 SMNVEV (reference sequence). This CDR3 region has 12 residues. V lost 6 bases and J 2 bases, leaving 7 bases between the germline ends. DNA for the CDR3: TGTGCCAGCAGGGACCCACAAGAGACCCAGTACTTC. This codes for CASRDPQETQYF.

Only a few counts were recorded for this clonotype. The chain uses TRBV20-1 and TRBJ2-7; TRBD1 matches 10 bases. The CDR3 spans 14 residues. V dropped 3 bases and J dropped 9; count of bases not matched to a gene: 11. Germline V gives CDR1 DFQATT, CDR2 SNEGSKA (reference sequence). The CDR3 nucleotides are TGCAGTGCTAGTTCCCCCGGGACAGGGGAGGGGCAGTACGTC. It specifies CSASSPGTGEGQYV.